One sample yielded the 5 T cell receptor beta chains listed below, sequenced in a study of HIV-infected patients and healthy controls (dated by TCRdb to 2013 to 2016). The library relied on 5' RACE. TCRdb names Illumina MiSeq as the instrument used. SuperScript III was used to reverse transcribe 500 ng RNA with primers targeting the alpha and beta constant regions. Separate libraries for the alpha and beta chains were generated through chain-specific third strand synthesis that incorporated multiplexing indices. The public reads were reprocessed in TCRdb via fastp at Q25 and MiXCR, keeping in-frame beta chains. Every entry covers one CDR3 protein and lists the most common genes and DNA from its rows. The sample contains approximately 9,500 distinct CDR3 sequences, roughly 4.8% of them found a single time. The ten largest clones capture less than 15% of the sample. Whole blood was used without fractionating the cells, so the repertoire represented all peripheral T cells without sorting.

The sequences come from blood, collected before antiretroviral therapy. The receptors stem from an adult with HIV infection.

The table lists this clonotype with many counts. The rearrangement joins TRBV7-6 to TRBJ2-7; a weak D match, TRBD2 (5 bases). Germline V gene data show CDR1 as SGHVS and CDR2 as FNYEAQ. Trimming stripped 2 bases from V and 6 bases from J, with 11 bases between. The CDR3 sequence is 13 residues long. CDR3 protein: CASSLTQSGEQYF. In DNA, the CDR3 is TGTGCCAGCAGCTTAACCCAAAGCGGCGAGCAGTACTTC. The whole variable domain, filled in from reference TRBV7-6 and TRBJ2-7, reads GAGVSQSPRYKVTKRGQDVALRCDPISGHVSLYWYRQALGQGPEFLTYFNYEAQQDKSGLPNDRFSAERPEGSISTLTIQRTEQRDSAMYRCASSLTQSGEQYFGPGTRLTVT.

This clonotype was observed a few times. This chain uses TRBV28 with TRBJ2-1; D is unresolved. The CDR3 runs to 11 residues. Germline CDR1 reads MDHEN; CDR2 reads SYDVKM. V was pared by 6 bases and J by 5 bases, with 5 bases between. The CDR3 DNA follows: TGTGCCAGCAGCAGACACAATGAGCAGTTCTTC. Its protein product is CASSRHNEQFF.

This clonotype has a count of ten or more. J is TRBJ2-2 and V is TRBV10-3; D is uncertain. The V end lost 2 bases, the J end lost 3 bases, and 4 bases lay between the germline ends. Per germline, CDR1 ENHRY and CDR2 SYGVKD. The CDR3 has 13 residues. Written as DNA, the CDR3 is TGTGCCATCAGTGAGGGGGACACCGGGGAGCTGTTTTTT. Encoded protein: CAISEGDTGELFF.

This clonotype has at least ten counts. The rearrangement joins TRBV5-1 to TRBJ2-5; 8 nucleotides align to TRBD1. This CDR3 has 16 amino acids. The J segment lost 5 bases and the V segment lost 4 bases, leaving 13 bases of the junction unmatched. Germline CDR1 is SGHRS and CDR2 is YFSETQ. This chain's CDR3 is CASSPTQTGAGETQYF. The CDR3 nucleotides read TGCGCCAGCAGCCCTACCCAGACAGGGGCAGGGGAGACCCAGTACTTC. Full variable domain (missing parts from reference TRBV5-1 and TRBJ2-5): KAGVTQTPRYLIKTRGQQVTLSCSPISGHRSVSWYQQTPGQGLQFLFEYFSETQRNKGNFPGRFSGRQFSNSRSEMNVSTLELGDSALYLCASSPTQTGAGETQYFGPGTRLLVL.

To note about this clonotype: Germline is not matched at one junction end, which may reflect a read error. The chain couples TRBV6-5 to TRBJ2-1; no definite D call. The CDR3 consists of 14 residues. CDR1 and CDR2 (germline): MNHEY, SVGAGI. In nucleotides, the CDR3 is TGTGCCAGCGGTTACTCCGCTGGCGTCAATGAGCAGTTCTTC. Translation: CASGYSAGVNEQFF.